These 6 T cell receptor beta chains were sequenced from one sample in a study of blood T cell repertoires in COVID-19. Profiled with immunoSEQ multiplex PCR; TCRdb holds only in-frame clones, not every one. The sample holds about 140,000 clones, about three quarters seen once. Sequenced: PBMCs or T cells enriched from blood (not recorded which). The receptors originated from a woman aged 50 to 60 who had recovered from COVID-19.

The CDR3 nucleotides read TGTGCCTGGAGTTTAAAAGAGACCCAGTACTTC. Amino acid sequence: CAWSLKETQYF. This chain joins TRBV30 and TRBJ2-5; unclear D gene. The CDR3 totals 11 residues. The V end lost 2 bases, the J end lost 3 bases, and 4 bases lay between the germline ends. The germline CDR1 and CDR2 sequences are GTSNPN and SVGIG (reference sequence). The variable domain in full, completed from reference TRBV30 and TRBJ2-5, reads SQTIHQWPATLVQPVGSPLSLECTVEGTSNPNLYWYRQAAGRGLQLLFYSVGIGQISSEVPQNLSASRPQDRQFILSSKKLLLSDSGFYLCAWSLKETQYFGPGTRLLVL.

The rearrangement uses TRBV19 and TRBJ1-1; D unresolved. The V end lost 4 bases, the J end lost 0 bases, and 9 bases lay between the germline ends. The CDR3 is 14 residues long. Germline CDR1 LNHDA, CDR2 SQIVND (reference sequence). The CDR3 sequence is CASSTEVMNTEAFF. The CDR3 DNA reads TGTGCCAGTAGTACGGAGGTTATGAACACTGAAGCTTTCTTT.

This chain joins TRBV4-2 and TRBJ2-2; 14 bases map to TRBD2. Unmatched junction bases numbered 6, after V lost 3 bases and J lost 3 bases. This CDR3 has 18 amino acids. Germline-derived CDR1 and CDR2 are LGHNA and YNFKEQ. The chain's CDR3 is CASSQGLAGAGDTGELFF. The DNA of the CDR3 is TGTGCCAGCAGCCAGGGACTAGCGGGGGCGGGGGACACCGGGGAGCTGTTTTTT.

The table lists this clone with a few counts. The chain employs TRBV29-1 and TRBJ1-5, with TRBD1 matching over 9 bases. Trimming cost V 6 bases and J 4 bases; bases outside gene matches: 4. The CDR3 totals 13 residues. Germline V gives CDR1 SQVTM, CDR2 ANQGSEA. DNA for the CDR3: TGCAGCGTCCGGGACAGGGATAATCAGCCCCAGCATTTT. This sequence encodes CSVRDRDNQPQHF.

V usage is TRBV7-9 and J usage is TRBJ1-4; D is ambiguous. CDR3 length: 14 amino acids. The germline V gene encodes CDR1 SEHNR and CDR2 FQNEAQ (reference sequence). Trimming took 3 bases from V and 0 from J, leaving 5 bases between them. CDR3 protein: CASSFPATNEKLFF. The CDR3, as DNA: TGTGCCAGCAGCTTCCCTGCAACTAATGAAAAACTGTTTTTT.

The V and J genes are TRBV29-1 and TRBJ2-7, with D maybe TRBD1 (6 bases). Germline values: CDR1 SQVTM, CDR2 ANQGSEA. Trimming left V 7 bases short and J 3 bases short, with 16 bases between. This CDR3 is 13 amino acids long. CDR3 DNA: TGCAGCGACCTTCTAGGGGGTGACTACGAGCAGTACTTC. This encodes CSDLLGGDYEQYF.